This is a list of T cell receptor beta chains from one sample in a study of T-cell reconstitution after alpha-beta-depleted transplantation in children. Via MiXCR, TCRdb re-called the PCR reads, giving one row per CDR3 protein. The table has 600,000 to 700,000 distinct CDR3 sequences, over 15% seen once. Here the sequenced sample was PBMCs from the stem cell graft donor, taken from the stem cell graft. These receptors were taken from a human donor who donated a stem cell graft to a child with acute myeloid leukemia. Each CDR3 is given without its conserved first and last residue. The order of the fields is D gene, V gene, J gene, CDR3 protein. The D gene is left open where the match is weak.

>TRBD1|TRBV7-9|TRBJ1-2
ASSSADRENYGYT
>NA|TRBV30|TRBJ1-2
GSKDGRGYGYT
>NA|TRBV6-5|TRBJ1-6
ASSYSGASDSPLH
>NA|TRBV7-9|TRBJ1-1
ASSPPSQNTEAF
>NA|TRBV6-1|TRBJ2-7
ASSARAGGEQY
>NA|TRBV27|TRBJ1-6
ASSWGYGNSPLH
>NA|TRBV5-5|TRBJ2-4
ASSLVTASLNIQY
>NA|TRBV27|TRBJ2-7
ASSLGPGAHEQY
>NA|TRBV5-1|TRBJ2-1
ASSLARGREFPEQF
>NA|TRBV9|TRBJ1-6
ASSHERGTHSYNSPLH
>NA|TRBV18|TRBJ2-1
ASSPLKSLYNEQF
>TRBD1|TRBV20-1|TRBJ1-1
SAAPGQGTEAF
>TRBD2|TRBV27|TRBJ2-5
ASSPGGVEETQY
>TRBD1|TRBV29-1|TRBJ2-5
SVAGVTGYRGETQY
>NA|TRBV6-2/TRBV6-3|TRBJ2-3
ASAPGVVSDTQY